This T cell receptor beta chain is from a study of blood T cell repertoires in COVID-19. Turning to the study itself: Specimens from acute and convalescent COVID-19 originated in the United States, Italy and Spain. PBMCs, B-cell-depleted T cells, or T cells provided the cDNA or gDNA that made up the material.

Sequencing used immunoSEQ multiplex PCR; TCRdb keeps in-frame clones, though not all of them. This repertoire shows 250,000 to 350,000 clones, around 84% found once; its top ten account for about 1.5%. CDR1 and CDR2 from the germline V gene are SGDLS and YYNGEE. This CDR3 has 17 residues. V gave up 3 bases and J gave up 6 bases, with 21 bases separating them. The Seattle patients, enrolled during active infection, were followed longitudinally. This clone was recorded a few times. The TCR originated in a human donor with COVID-19, enrolled during active disease. The donor label of this sample is uncertain. Sequencing used peripheral blood. The chain has TRBV9 and TRBJ2-2, with a weak D call TRBD2 (7 bases). In DNA form, the CDR3 reads TGTGCCAGCAGCGGAGGGGGGGGCCTAGCAGACCCCGGGGAGCTGTTTTTT. Its translation is CASSGGGGLADPGELFF.